The sequence of this T cell receptor beta chain was determined in a study of identifying expanded T cells in peripheral blood. Of note for this clone: Its antigen is not identified.

Profiling relied on immunoSEQ multiplex PCR, and the TCRdb table lists in-frame clones only, not all of them. Of 100,000 or so clones in the sample, 85% to 90% are singletons; the top ten hold about 17%. The CDR3 has 14 residues. Trimming took off 2 bases at V and 1 base at J, with 9 bases between the two ends. The germline gives CDR1 SGHDT, CDR2 YYEEEE. Study findings and constraints: Approximately two-week clone count variance significantly increased as total template count grew.

This chain links TRBV5-6 with TRBJ1-2, with D possibly matching TRBD1 (6 bases). This TCR was recovered from a person aged 18-69 years in good health. Sequencing was performed on blood. The CDR3 protein is CASSFDRFNYGYTF. The DNA for the CDR3 is TGTGCCAGCAGCTTTGACAGGTTTAACTATGGCTACACCTTC.